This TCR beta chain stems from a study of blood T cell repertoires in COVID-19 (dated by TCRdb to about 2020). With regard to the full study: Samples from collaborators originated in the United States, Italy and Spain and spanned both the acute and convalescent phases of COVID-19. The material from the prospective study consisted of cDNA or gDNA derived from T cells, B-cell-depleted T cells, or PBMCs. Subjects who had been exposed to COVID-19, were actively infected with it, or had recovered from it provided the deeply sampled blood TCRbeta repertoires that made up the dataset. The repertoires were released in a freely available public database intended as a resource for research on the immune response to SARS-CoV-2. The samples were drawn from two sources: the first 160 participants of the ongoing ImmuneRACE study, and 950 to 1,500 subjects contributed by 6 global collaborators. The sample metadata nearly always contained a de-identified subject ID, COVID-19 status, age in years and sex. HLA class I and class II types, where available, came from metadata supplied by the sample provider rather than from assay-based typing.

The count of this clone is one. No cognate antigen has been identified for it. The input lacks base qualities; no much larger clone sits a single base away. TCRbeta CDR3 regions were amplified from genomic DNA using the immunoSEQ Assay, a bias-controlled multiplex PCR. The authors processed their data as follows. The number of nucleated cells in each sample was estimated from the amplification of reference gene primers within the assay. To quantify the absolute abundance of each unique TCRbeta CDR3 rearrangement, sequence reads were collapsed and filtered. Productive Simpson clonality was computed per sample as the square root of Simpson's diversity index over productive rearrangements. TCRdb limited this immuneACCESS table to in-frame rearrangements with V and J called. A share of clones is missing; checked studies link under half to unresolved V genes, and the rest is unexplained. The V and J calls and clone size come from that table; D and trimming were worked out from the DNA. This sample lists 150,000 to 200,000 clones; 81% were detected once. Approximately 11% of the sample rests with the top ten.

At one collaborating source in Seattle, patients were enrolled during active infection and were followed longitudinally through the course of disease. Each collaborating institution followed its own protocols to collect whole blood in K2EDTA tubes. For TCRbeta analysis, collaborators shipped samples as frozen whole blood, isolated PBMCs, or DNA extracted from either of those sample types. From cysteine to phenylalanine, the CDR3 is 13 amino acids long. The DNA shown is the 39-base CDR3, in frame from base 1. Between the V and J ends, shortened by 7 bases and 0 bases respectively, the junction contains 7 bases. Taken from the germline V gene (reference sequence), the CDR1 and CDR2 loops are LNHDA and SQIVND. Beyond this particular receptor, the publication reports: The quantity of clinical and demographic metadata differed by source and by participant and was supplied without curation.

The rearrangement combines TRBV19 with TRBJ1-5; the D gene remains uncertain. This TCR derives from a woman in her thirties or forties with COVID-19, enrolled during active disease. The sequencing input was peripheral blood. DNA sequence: TGTGCCAGTAACCAGTATAGCAATCAGCCCCAGCATTTT. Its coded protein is CASNQYSNQPQHF. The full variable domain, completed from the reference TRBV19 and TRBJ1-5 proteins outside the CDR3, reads DGGITQSPKYLFRKEGQNVTLSCEQNLNHDAMYWYRQDPGQGLRLIYYSQIVNDFQKGDIAEGYSVSREKKESFPLTVTSAQKNPTAFYLCASNQYSNQPQHFGDGTRLSIL.